The 22 T cell receptor beta chains below all came from one sample that was sequenced in a study of CD8+ T cells in alopecia areata. Once RNA had been extracted, it was reverse transcribed into cDNA to act as the sequencing template. Data came from immunoSEQ multiplex PCR; TCRdb stores just in-frame clones and leaves some out. The sample records 150,000 to 200,000 clones, about 60% being singletons. The material was CD4+ T cells sorted from blood, obtained at week 0. The receptors shown here come from a human donor with alopecia areata.

The rearrangement joins TRBV23-1 to TRBJ1-5, with D maybe TRBD1 (6 bases). TRBV23-1 is assigned to the ORF class and has an uncertain function. V lost 8 bases, J lost 0 bases, and 26 bases lay in between. This CDR3 is 19 amino acids long. CDR3 DNA: TGCGCCAGCGGGCTACCGGGACGGGAGGGGGATTATAGCAATCAGCCCCAGCATTTT. It yields the protein CASGLPGREGDYSNQPQHF.

The V gene is TRBV10-3, the J gene TRBJ2-3; possibly TRBD1 or TRBD2 for D (5 bases each). The CDR3 has 14 residues. Trimming stripped 6 bases from V and 2 bases from J, with 12 bases between. Germline CDR1 reads ENHRY; CDR2 reads SYGVKD. In DNA, the CDR3 is TGTGCCATCAGACGGGGCAGGGACACAGATACGCAGTATTTT. Translating gives CAIRRGRDTDTQYF.

This clone showed up just a few times. V and J are TRBV4-1 and TRBJ1-3; no definite D call. Germline V gene data show CDR1 as MGHRA and CDR2 as YSYEKL. The germline V and J ends were trimmed by 1 base and 1 base, with 8 bases remaining between them. The CDR3 totals 15 residues. The CDR3 spells CASSQGSGSGNTIYF. The CDR3 DNA follows: TGCGCCAGCAGCCAAGGCTCGGGTTCTGGAAACACCATATATTTT.

The CDR3 nucleotides read TGTGCCAGTAGGGCAGGGCTGGGCAATCAGCCCCAGCATTTT. Translation gives CASRAGLGNQPQHF. The chain joins TRBV19 to TRBJ1-5; TRBD1 might be the D (5 bases). The CDR3 is 14 residues long. Germline loops: CDR1 LNHDA, CDR2 SQIVND (reference sequence). Trimming left V 6 bases short and J 2 bases short, with 11 bases between.

V is TRBV25-1 and J is TRBJ2-2; no firm D call. CDR3 size: 11 residues. Deletions cut 6 bases from V and 8 bases from J, with 7 bases between. Germline V gives CDR1 MGHDK, CDR2 SYGVNS. CDR3 coding DNA: TGTGCCAGCAGGGCGGCGGGGGAGCTGTTTTTT. Amino acids: CASRAAGELFF.

The genes are TRBV4-1 and TRBJ2-6; D is uncertain. This CDR3 is built from 16 residues. V lost 1 base, J lost 0 bases, and 7 bases lay in between. Germline CDR1 reads MGHRA; CDR2 reads YSYEKL. As DNA, the CDR3 is TGCGCCAGCAGCCAAGTTTCATACTCTGGGGCCAACGTCCTGACTTTC. Protein: CASSQVSYSGANVLTF.

The CDR3 is CASSLTQGYEAFF. In nucleotides, the CDR3 is TGTGCCAGCAGTTTAACGCAGGGCTATGAAGCTTTCTTT. The J gene is TRBJ1-1, the V gene TRBV27; maybe TRBD1 (5 bases). This CDR3 is 13 amino acids long. Germline values: CDR1 MNHEY, CDR2 SMNVEV (reference sequence). The V end was cut by 2 bases, the J end by 7 bases, with 11 bases between.

This clone came up a few times. This chain joins TRBV29-1 and TRBJ2-3; a weak D match, TRBD2 (6 bases). Germline V gene lookup returns CDR1 SQVTM and CDR2 ANQGSEA. The CDR3 is 16 residues long. The V end was cut by 1 base, the J end by 4 bases, with 18 bases between. As DNA, the CDR3 is TGCAGCGTTGAAGGCCTACTAGCCCTCGCCCCAGATACGCAGTATTTT. Translation: CSVEGLLALAPDTQYF.

The chain uses TRBV30 and TRBJ1-2; D is unresolved. Trimming took off 2 bases at V and 3 bases at J, with 16 bases between the two ends. CDR3 size: 15 residues. CDR1 is GTSNPN and CDR2 is SVGIG in the germline V gene (reference sequence). The CDR3 loop reads CAWSRGLQTDYGYTF. Here the CDR3 DNA reads TGTGCCTGGAGTCGTGGTTTGCAGACGGACTATGGCTACACCTTC.

This clone was detected only a few times. The chain links TRBV7-9 to TRBJ1-6; no clear D. The CDR3 runs to 14 residues. CDR1 is SEHNR, CDR2 FQNEAQ, per germline (reference sequence). Trimming stripped 9 bases from V and 7 bases from J, with 16 bases between. This CDR3 is CASTRELFNSPLHF. The DNA for the CDR3 is TGTGCCAGTACCCGGGAGCTCTTCAATTCACCCCTCCACTTT.

This chain uses TRBV29-1 with TRBJ2-3; 7 positions agree with TRBD2. The germline CDR1 and CDR2 sequences are SQVTM and ANQGSEA. J was trimmed by 0 bases and V by 6 bases; bases with no gene match: 6. This CDR3 spans 14 amino acids. CDR3 loop: CSVTAGTSTDTQYF. The CDR3 DNA follows: TGCAGCGTCACAGCGGGGACTAGCACAGATACGCAGTATTTT.

The sample holds one count of this clone. V gene TRBV5-1 combines with J gene TRBJ1-2, with TRBD1 matching 10 bases. From germline, CDR1 is SGHRS and CDR2 YFSETQ. The CDR3 covers 13 residues. The J segment lost 8 bases and the V segment lost 5 bases, leaving 6 bases of the junction unmatched. The CDR3 bases are TGCGCCAGCAGATCGGGACAGGGGTTAGGCTACACCTTC. As protein: CASRSGQGLGYTF.

This chain links TRBV25-1 with TRBJ1-4, with D possibly matching TRBD1 (5 bases). This CDR3 has 16 amino acids. Germline V CDR1 and CDR2: MGHDK, SYGVNS. V lost 7 bases and J 0 bases, leaving 15 bases between the germline ends. CDR3 region: CASTNAWGPTNEKLFF. The CDR3, as DNA: TGTGCCAGCACCAACGCCTGGGGCCCAACTAATGAAAAACTGTTTTTT.

This clone was observed a handful of times. The V call is TRBV30, the J call TRBJ1-6, with D perhaps TRBD1 (6 bases). V lost 6 bases and J lost 9, with 15 bases in between. The germline CDR1 and CDR2 sequences are GTSNPN and SVGIG (reference sequence). This CDR3 is built from 13 residues. Here the CDR3 DNA reads TGTGCCTGTTCGAGGGGGGCGCGTTCACCCCTCCACTTT. Protein: CACSRGARSPLHF.

The chain combines TRBV29-1 with TRBJ1-5; a possible D gene is TRBD1 (6 bases). CDR1 is SQVTM and CDR2 is ANQGSEA in the germline V gene. The V end was cut by 4 bases, the J end by 2 bases, with 18 bases between. The CDR3 loop spans 16 amino acids. CDR3 coding DNA: TGCAGCGTTGCCATTGGGGGCATCACGGGCAATCAGCCCCAGCATTTT. Translation: CSVAIGGITGNQPQHF.

The CDR3 loop reads CASSQGRGANQETQYF. Here the CDR3 DNA reads TGTGCCAGCAGCCAAGGGCGTGGGGCGAACCAAGAGACCCAGTACTTC. The rearrangement links TRBV4-2 to TRBJ2-5; a weak D match, TRBD1 (5 bases). The CDR3 is 16 amino acids. Trimming took off 1 base at V and 0 bases at J, with 12 bases between the two ends. Germline CDR1 and CDR2: LGHNA and YNFKEQ.

The chain uses TRBV7-9 and TRBJ2-5, with 9 nucleotides matching TRBD2. The trim removed 7 bases at V and 4 bases at J, leaving 10 bases unmatched. CDR1 and CDR2 from the germline V gene are SEHNR and FQNEAQ (reference sequence). CDR3 length equals 15 residues. The CDR3 nucleotides read TGTGCCAGCACCCCTAATAGCGGGGGTCGAGAGACCCAGTACTTC. Translating gives CASTPNSGGRETQYF.

This sequence joins TRBV14 and TRBJ2-7; 8 positions agree with TRBD1. J was trimmed by 2 bases and V by 3 bases; bases with no gene match: 9. This CDR3 is built from 16 residues. Germline V gene lookup returns CDR1 SGHDN and CDR2 FVKESK. DNA for the CDR3: TGTGCCAGCAGCCATCACCCCGCAGGGGGCACCTACGAGCAGTACTTC. Protein: CASSHHPAGGTYEQYF.

CDR3 bases: TGTGCCTGGAGTGTAGCGGGCAACTCACCCCTCCACTTT. This codes for CAWSVAGNSPLHF. The chain uses TRBV30 and TRBJ1-6; no clear D gene. Trimming pared 0 bases from V and 10 bases from J, leaving 10 bases between. This CDR3 region has 13 residues. CDR1 and CDR2 from the germline V gene are GTSNPN and SVGIG (reference sequence).

The rearrangement uses TRBV7-2 and TRBJ2-5; D might be TRBD1 or TRBD2, each matching 6 bases. CDR1 is SGHTA and CDR2 is FQGNSA in the germline V gene. The CDR3 totals 15 residues. The V end was cut by 1 base, the J end by 5 bases, with 14 bases between. CDR3 sequence (DNA): TGTGCCAGCAGCTTAGTCCTTCTGGGGGGCGAGACCCAGTACTTC. Translating gives CASSLVLLGGETQYF.

V usage is TRBV5-4 and J usage is TRBJ2-2, with 8 positions matching TRBD1. This CDR3 region has 16 residues. Trimming removed 3 bases from V and 4 bases from J; junction bases left unmatched: 8. CDR1 SGHNT and CDR2 YYREEE come from the germline V gene (reference sequence). This CDR3 is CASSSWTGRSTGELFF. The CDR3 bases are TGTGCCAGCAGCTCCTGGACAGGGAGGTCCACCGGGGAGCTGTTTTTT.

This clone was counted a single time. CDR3 in DNA: TGTGCCAGCAGTGAAAGGACAGGGGTGAGTTCACCCCTCCACTTT. Its protein product is CASSERTGVSSPLHF. This rearrangement joins TRBV6-1 to TRBJ1-6; 9 nucleotides line up with TRBD1. Germline loops: CDR1 MNHNS, CDR2 SASEGT. The CDR3 is 15 residues long. J gave up 9 bases and V 2 bases, and 5 bases lay outside the gene matches.